This entry is about one T cell receptor beta chain. Its antigen is unidentified. TCRdb re-called the reads with MiXCR, one entry per CDR3 protein. Here the sample spans some 70,000 distinct CDR3 sequences, 20% to 25% being singletons. The data belong to a study of T cell repertoires in cytomegalovirus infection. Background on the study: The public TCR beta signatures pointed to both CMV infection and matching HLA type.

Whole-study findings and limits: HLA-C-restricted CMV clonotypes gave the most frequent clonotype in two of eight donors. Carriers of CMV and the relevant HLA type were discriminated by public TCR beta frequency.

The CDR3 runs to 13 residues. V was clipped by 8 bases and J by 8 bases; unmatched bases: 11. Looked up from germline, CDR1 is LNHNV and CDR2 is YYDKDF (reference sequence). Material for sequencing was PBMCs, sequenced either directly or after in vitro stimulation (not recorded which). The V gene is TRBV15, the J gene TRBJ2-5; 7 bases line up with TRBD2. This TCR came from a human donor in good health (CMV status not recorded). Some clones in this sample may be carry-over from other donors' samples. The chain's CDR3 is CATSIGTKNTQYF. The CDR3 region has the DNA TGTGCCACCTCAATCGGGACTAAGAACACCCAGTACTTC. Using reference TRBV15 and TRBJ2-5 for the parts outside the CDR3, the full variable domain is DAMVIQNPRYQVTQFGKPVTLSCSQTLNHNVMYWYQQKSSQAPKLLFHYYDKDFNNEADTPDNFQSRRPNTSFCFLDIRSPGLGDTAMYLCATSIGTKNTQYFGPGTRLLVL.